This record concerns one T cell receptor beta chain sequence. The antigen is undetermined. Extraction of RNA preceded its reverse transcription into cDNA, which served as the sequencing template. Profiling relied on immunoSEQ multiplex PCR, and the TCRdb table lists in-frame clones only, not all of them. Here the sample spans nearly 110,000 clones, roughly 89% being singletons. This sample stems from a study of CD8+ T cells in alopecia areata. Overall study: Those treated were given oral tofacitinib at 5 to 10 mg twice daily.

Findings and limits, study-wide: Tofacitinib significantly brought down scalp clonality and expanded CD8+ clones among top 100. One nonresponder leaves baseline CD8+ expansion's link to response uncertain.

The treatment here: oral pan-JAK inhibitor, 5-10 mg twice daily. From alopecia areata patients, lesional scalp punch biopsies and peripheral blood were collected. V was clipped by 5 bases and J by 2 bases, with 12 bases between them. The CDR3 is made up of 14 amino acids. CDR1 MGHRA and CDR2 YSYEKL come from the germline V gene. The clonotype was recovered from a human donor with alopecia areata. The chain is built from TRBV4-1 and TRBJ1-1; D unclear. The sample was CD8+ T cells sorted from blood, taken at week 24, from a patient treated with tofacitinib. CDR3 loop: CASSVREENTEAFF. For the CDR3, the DNA is TGCGCCAGCAGCGTCCGGGAAGAAAACACTGAAGCTTTCTTT.